This passage covers 32 T cell receptor beta chains from one sample sequenced in a study of T cells in Graves' hyperthyroidism and ophthalmopathy. Amplified TCR beta CDR3 regions derived from RNA transcripts. TCR CDR3 underwent first-round RT-PCR with the HTBI primer set. TCRdb reanalysed the multiplex PCR reads using MiXCR and keeps one entry per CDR3 protein. The sample contains about 480,000 distinct CDR3 sequences, 22% of which appear only once. Sequenced: blood. The receptors shown here come from a woman in her seventies with Graves' ophthalmopathy.

The chain recombines TRBV20-1 with TRBJ1-1; D not resolved. CDR1 DFQATT and CDR2 SNEGSKA come from the germline V gene (reference sequence). The CDR3 sequence is 14 residues long. The germline V and J ends were trimmed by 0 bases and 0 bases, with 8 bases remaining between them. The CDR3 DNA reads TGCAGTGCTAGAGAGGGCGGGGTGAACACTGAAGCTTTCTTT. Protein: CSAREGGVNTEAFF.

For this clonotype: Its ends do not fully match the called genes, so a read error is possible. V is TRBV5-1 and J is TRBJ1-1, with D possibly being TRBD1 (6 bases). This CDR3 contains 15 residues. In germline, CDR1 is SGHRS, CDR2 YFSETQ. DNA of the CDR3: TGCGCCAGCAGCTTGGCCGCGGGGGGCGCAACTGAAGCTCTCTTT. It yields the protein CASSLAAGGATEALF. Complete variable domain (other parts from reference TRBV5-1 and TRBJ1-1): KAGVTQTPRYLIKTRGQQVTLSCSPISGHRSVSWYQQTPGQGLQFLFEYFSETQRNKGNFPGRFSGRQFSNSRSEMNVSTLELGDSALYLCASSLAAGGATEALFGQGTRLTVV.

The chain recombines TRBV27 with TRBJ1-1, with D uncertain. From germline, CDR1 is MNHEY and CDR2 SMNVEV (reference sequence). V gave up 9 bases and J gave up 2 bases, with 16 bases separating them. CDR3 length: 14 residues. Here the CDR3 DNA reads TGTGCCAGTGCCTCGGTTCTTCAAAACACTGAAGCTTTCTTT. Translated: CASASVLQNTEAFF.

The table lists this clonotype with many counts. This rearrangement joins TRBV20-1 to TRBJ2-7; D may be TRBD2 (6 bases). From germline, CDR1 is DFQATT and CDR2 SNEGSKA (reference sequence). Trimming left V 2 bases short and J 0 bases short, with 11 bases between. The CDR3 loop spans 14 amino acids. The CDR3, as DNA: TGCAGTGCTAGACTCGGGAGCGCCTCCTACGAGCAGTACTTC. It is translated as CSARLGSASYEQYF.

This clonotype was seen repeatedly, ten times or more. V gene TRBV12-3 or TRBV12-4 combines with J gene TRBJ2-7, with a tentative D call TRBD1 (6 bases). V lost 9 bases and J lost 6, with 12 bases in between. This CDR3 has 11 amino acids. The CDR3 loop reads CASREGGEQYF. CDR3 nucleotide sequence: TGTGCCAGTCGAGAAGGGGGCGAGCAGTACTTC.

In its sample, this clonotype was seen a few times. V usage is TRBV9 and J usage is TRBJ1-2; no clear D gene. This CDR3 contains 14 residues. The germline V and J ends were trimmed by 4 bases and 4 bases, with 14 bases remaining between them. Germline CDR1 is SGDLS and CDR2 is YYNGEE. CDR3 sequence (DNA): TGTGCCAGCAGCTCCCGAAGCGGGGTCTATGGCTACACCTTC. As protein: CASSSRSGVYGYTF.

In this sample, this clonotype turned up many times. This sequence joins TRBV2 and TRBJ2-7, with D possibly being TRBD2 (6 bases). V lost 5 bases, J lost 0 bases, and 14 bases lay in between. Germline V CDR1 and CDR2: SNHLY, FYNNEI. This CDR3 has 15 residues. The CDR3 DNA follows: TGTGCCAGCAGTTCCGGGACTGACCACTCCTACGAGCAGTACTTC. It encodes CASSSGTDHSYEQYF.

This rearrangement joins TRBV5-1 to TRBJ1-2; unclear D gene. Germline-derived CDR1 and CDR2 are SGHRS and YFSETQ. V was clipped by 0 bases and J by 1 base, with 10 bases between them. This CDR3 spans 15 amino acids. The CDR3, as DNA: TGCGCCAGCAGCTTGGCCCCCCAGGTTAACTATGGCTACACCTTC. It codes for CASSLAPQVNYGYTF.

This clonotype was seen only a few times. The J gene is TRBJ2-6, the V gene TRBV29-1, with D possibly being TRBD1 (6 bases). The germline V gene has CDR1 SQVTM and CDR2 ANQGSEA. Trimming removed 6 bases at V and 0 bases at J, with 6 bases between. CDR3 length equals 13 residues. The CDR3 nucleotides are TGCAGCGTGACAGGCTCTGGGGCCAACGTCCTGACTTTC. This codes for CSVTGSGANVLTF.

The table lists this clonotype with a few counts. V gene TRBV20-1 combines with J gene TRBJ2-1; maybe TRBD2 (5 bases). Trimming shortened V by 1 base and J by 0 bases, and 13 bases separated the two germline ends. The CDR3 runs to 16 residues. Germline assignment: CDR1 DFQATT and CDR2 SNEGSKA (reference sequence). This CDR3 reads CSARARTPSSYNEQFF. CDR3 DNA sequence: TGCAGTGCTAGAGCTAGGACTCCGAGCTCCTACAATGAGCAGTTCTTC.

In its sample, this clonotype was seen a few times. The gene calls are TRBV7-6 and TRBJ2-1, with D possibly TRBD2 on 6 matching bases. The CDR3 is 16 amino acids. Between the trimmed V and J ends, which lost 0 bases and 7 bases, there was a span of 16 bases. Looked up from germline, CDR1 is SGHVS and CDR2 is FNYEAQ. This CDR3 reads CASSLAPGATGNEQFF. CDR3 DNA: TGTGCCAGCAGCTTAGCGCCGGGAGCCACGGGGAATGAGCAGTTCTTC.

Concerning this clonotype itself: A read error may explain this, as a much larger clone is one base away. V and J are TRBV7-2 and TRBJ1-1; TRBD1 aligns across 10 bases. Trimming removed 5 bases from V and 3 bases from J; junction bases left unmatched: 3. This CDR3 spans 14 amino acids. CDR1 SGHTA and CDR2 FQGNSA come from the germline V gene. CDR3 in DNA: TGTGCCAGCAGCCCCGGGACAGGGGACACTGAAGCTTTCTTT. This translates into CASSPGTGDTEAFF.

The DNA of the CDR3 is TGTGCCAGTCGGGGCCCCGGGGGGGCCTACGAGCAGTACTTC. This gives the protein CASRGPGGAYEQYF. The J gene is TRBJ2-7, the V gene TRBV6-1; 8 bases are shared with TRBD2. Losses at the gene ends were 9 bases for V and 2 bases for J; bases not matched to a gene: 9. This CDR3 has 14 residues. Germline CDR1 is MNHNS and CDR2 is SASEGT.

This clonotype was seen a few times. The CDR3 region has the DNA TGTGCCAGCAGTGTTAGCCGGTCCTCCTACGAGCAGTACTTC. The encoded protein is CASSVSRSSYEQYF. This chain joins TRBV27 and TRBJ2-7, with D uncertain. V dropped 5 bases and J dropped 0 bases, with 11 bases sitting between them. The CDR3 consists of 14 residues. Germline V gene data show CDR1 as MNHEY and CDR2 as SMNVEV (reference sequence).

In its sample, this clonotype was seen a few times. CDR3: CASSTGTEADTQYF. The CDR3 DNA is TGTGCCAGTAGTACCGGGACAGAAGCAGATACGCAGTATTTT. The genes are TRBV19 and TRBJ2-3, with 7 bases that match TRBD1. J gave up 4 bases and V 4 bases, and 5 bases lay outside the gene matches. The length of the CDR3 is 14 residues. From germline, CDR1 is LNHDA and CDR2 SQIVND (reference sequence).

V is TRBV20-1 and J is TRBJ2-7; 11 bases fit TRBD2. This CDR3 is built from 13 residues. With V trimmed by 7 bases and J by 0 bases, 2 bases remained unmatched. Germline CDR1 is DFQATT and CDR2 is SNEGSKA (reference sequence). The CDR3 loop is CSVTSGSSYEQYF. CDR3 nucleotides: TGCAGTGTAACTAGCGGGAGCTCCTACGAGCAGTACTTC.

V gene TRBV10-1 combines with J gene TRBJ2-1, with 10 bases identical to TRBD2. The germline gives CDR1 WNHNN, CDR2 SYGVQD (reference sequence). The CDR3 has 16 amino acids. V shed 4 bases, J shed 6 bases, and the junction held 9 bases outside the gene matches. Here the CDR3 DNA reads TGCGCCAGCAGTGGGCATAGGCTAGCGGGAGTCAATGAGCAGTTCTTC. Its translation: CASSGHRLAGVNEQFF.

The sample holds a few counts of this clonotype. The V gene is TRBV28, the J gene TRBJ1-2; the D is unclear. The CDR3 contains 15 residues. Trimming left V 7 bases short and J 3 bases short, with 18 bases between. Germline V gives CDR1 MDHEN, CDR2 SYDVKM. DNA of the CDR3: TGTGCCAGCACTACTAACGGGTCGCCATACTATGGCTACACCTTC. Its translation: CASTTNGSPYYGYTF.

Many counts were recorded for this clonotype. This rearrangement joins TRBV2 to TRBJ2-7, with TRBD1 matching 9 bases. V gave up 1 base and J gave up 1 base; unmatched junction bases: 2. This CDR3 has 15 amino acids. Germline CDR1 is SNHLY and CDR2 is FYNNEI. CDR3 sequence: CASSEGGTGSYEQYF. In DNA, the CDR3 is TGTGCCAGCAGTGAAGGTGGGACAGGGTCCTACGAGCAGTACTTC.

The V gene is TRBV20-1, the J gene TRBJ1-2; possibly TRBD1 for D (5 bases). Trimming left V 1 base short and J 1 base short, with 13 bases between. CDR3 size: 15 residues. Germline V gives CDR1 DFQATT, CDR2 SNEGSKA (reference sequence). CDR3 region: CSARAAAGGNYGYTF. The CDR3, as DNA: TGCAGTGCTAGAGCTGCGGCGGGGGGTAACTATGGCTACACCTTC.

This chain links TRBV6-1 with TRBJ1-2, with D unclear. The CDR3 has 13 amino acids. The germline CDR1 and CDR2 sequences are MNHNS and SASEGT. The V end lost 5 bases, the J end lost 7 bases, and 14 bases lay between the germline ends. CDR3 nucleotides: TGTGCCAGCAGTCGCGACGGGGAATCTGGCTACACCTTC. It translates to CASSRDGESGYTF.

This clonotype was counted at least ten times. The chain carries TRBV7-9 and TRBJ2-7; the D is unclear. CDR3 length: 14 amino acids. The germline V and J ends were trimmed by 3 bases and 0 bases, with 9 bases remaining between them. Germline V lookup: CDR1 SEHNR, CDR2 FQNEAQ (reference sequence). CDR3 loop: CASSFTPYSYEQYF. DNA for the CDR3: TGTGCCAGCAGCTTTACGCCTTACTCCTACGAGCAGTACTTC.

This rearrangement joins TRBV28 to TRBJ2-4; D gene unclear. V was shortened by 2 bases and J by 0 bases, with 20 bases between the two germline ends. CDR1 is MDHEN and CDR2 is SYDVKM in the germline V gene. The length of the CDR3 is 19 residues. The CDR3 nucleotides read TGTGCCAGCAGTTTAGGGGTATTGGTCCCCCTCAAAGCCAAAAACATTCAGTACTTC. Translation: CASSLGVLVPLKAKNIQYF.

The CDR3 nucleotides are TGTGCCAGCTCAAAGGGACAGGAGGGCACCGAAGCTTTCTTT. This translates into CASSKGQEGTEAFF. V usage is TRBV18 and J usage is TRBJ1-1; 8 bases map to TRBD1. Germline assignment: CDR1 KGHSH and CDR2 LQKENI. The V segment lost 5 bases and the J segment 8 bases; nucleotides outside the gene matches: 10. This CDR3 is built from 14 residues.

This sequence joins TRBV28 and TRBJ2-7; 9 bases line up with TRBD1. The J segment lost 6 bases and the V segment lost 4 bases, leaving 7 bases of the junction unmatched. Germline V gene sequence: CDR1 MDHEN, CDR2 SYDVKM. The CDR3 consists of 14 residues. CDR3 nucleotides: TGTGCCAGCAGTTCCGGGACAGGGATGAGCGAGCAGTACTTC. This encodes CASSSGTGMSEQYF.

This clonotype was counted a few times. The CDR3, as DNA: TGTGCCACCAGCCGCTCGGGTGGGGCCAACGTCCTGACTTTC. This gives the protein CATSRSGGANVLTF. V usage is TRBV15 and J usage is TRBJ2-6; D unclear. The CDR3 loop spans 14 amino acids. Germline assignment: CDR1 LNHNV and CDR2 YYDKDF (reference sequence). Trimming took off 5 bases at V and 3 bases at J, with 8 bases between the two ends.

The chain recombines TRBV7-6 with TRBJ2-3, with TRBD2 matching over 9 bases. Looked up from germline, CDR1 is SGHVS and CDR2 is FNYEAQ. The CDR3 covers 16 residues. Trimming cost V 2 bases and J 3 bases; bases outside gene matches: 6. The CDR3 is CASSLSGSGGTDTQYF. CDR3 DNA: TGTGCCAGCAGCTTATCTGGTAGCGGGGGTACAGATACGCAGTATTTT. The full variable domain, in which reference TRBV7-6 and TRBJ2-3 provide the parts outside the CDR3, is GAGVSQSPRYKVTKRGQDVALRCDPISGHVSLYWYRQALGQGPEFLTYFNYEAQQDKSGLPNDRFSAERPEGSISTLTIQRTEQRDSAMYRCASSLSGSGGTDTQYFGPGTRLTVL.

This clonotype was observed at least ten times. The V gene is TRBV6-1, the J gene TRBJ2-7, with D possibly TRBD1 on 7 matching bases. CDR3 length: 16 residues. V was clipped by 6 bases and J by 0 bases, with 18 bases between them. CDR1 and CDR2 (germline): MNHNS, SASEGT. The CDR3 loop reads CASRKLRGQSSYEQYF. For the CDR3, the DNA is TGTGCCAGCAGAAAACTGCGGGGACAGAGCTCCTACGAGCAGTACTTC.

The gene calls are TRBV7-2 and TRBJ1-4; a weak D match, TRBD1 (6 bases). Germline-derived CDR1 and CDR2 are SGHTA and FQGNSA. This CDR3 is built from 14 residues. V gave up 5 bases and J gave up 10 bases, with 17 bases separating them. As DNA, the CDR3 is TGTGCCAGCAGCATGCACCCCACAGGGCGAAAACTGTTTTTT. This translates into CASSMHPTGRKLFF.

In this sample, this clonotype turned up many times. J is TRBJ1-6 and V is TRBV3-1; 9 nucleotides agree with TRBD1. Germline trimming cut 3 bases from V and 7 bases from J; bases unmatched to any gene: 1. The V gene's germline CDR1 is LGHDT and CDR2 YNNKEL (reference sequence). The CDR3 is 14 amino acids. CDR3 loop: CASSQGQGNSPLHF. Written as DNA, the CDR3 is TGTGCCAGCAGCCAGGGACAGGGAAATTCACCCCTCCACTTT.

At least ten counts were recorded for this clonotype. J is TRBJ2-1 and V is TRBV6-2 or TRBV6-3; the D gene is possibly TRBD2 (5 bases). CDR3 length equals 15 residues. The V gene's germline CDR1 is MNHEY and CDR2 SVGEGT. V dropped 0 bases and J dropped 7 bases, with 13 bases sitting between them. The CDR3 nucleotides read TGTGCCAGCAGTTACTCGACACATCTAGCAAATGAGCAGTTCTTC. This encodes CASSYSTHLANEQFF.

This clonotype was found many times. CDR3 coding DNA: TGTGCCAGCAGTTGGGGTATACATCGCCCCTCGGGAGGGCGGGGAGATACGCAGTATTTT. Translating gives CASSWGIHRPSGGRGDTQYF. This chain joins TRBV12-3 or TRBV12-4 and TRBJ2-3; 8 bases match TRBD2. The V gene end was trimmed by 4 bases and the J gene end by 5 bases; junction bases not matched to a gene: 23. The CDR3 covers 20 residues.